The source of this T cell receptor (beta chain) is a study of shared clonotypes between healthy human individuals. The repertoire was sequenced with immunoSEQ multiplex PCR; TCRdb's copy has only in-frame clones and lacks some. The sample holds 450,000 to 700,000 clones; less than 97% are singletons and the top ten take 0.11%. The CDR3 has 18 amino acids. V lost 4 bases and J lost 4, with 24 bases in between. Germline V CDR1 and CDR2: LNHDA, SQIVND (reference sequence). Naive-designated CD8 cells lacked CD45RO, were positively enriched for CCR7, and omitted terminally differentiated effector memory CD45RA+ cells.

This receptor was identified in a woman aged 30 to 39 in good health. Sequenced: naive CD8+ T cells sorted from blood. V and J are TRBV19 and TRBJ2-3; possibly TRBD2 for D (8 bases). For the CDR3, the DNA is TGTGCCAGTAGTAACCAACCGGGACTAGGAGGGGGCGCAGATACGCAGTATTTT. This sequence encodes CASSNQPGLGGGADTQYF.